Listed here are 8 T cell receptor beta chains from one sample, sequenced in a study of T-cell memory formation after mild COVID-19. TCRdb re-called the 5' RACE reads through MiXCR, storing one row per CDR3 protein. The sample yields approximately 350,000 distinct CDR3 sequences, over 13% seen once. The sample consisted of PBMCs or a T cell subset sorted from them (not recorded which). These receptors were obtained from a man aged 18 to 30 who had mild COVID-19 (a few samples of this study predate the infection). Cell type and time point are not known.

This clonotype came up many times. The chain has TRBV6-6 and TRBJ1-4; D perhaps matches TRBD1 (5 bases). The CDR3 spans 16 residues. The ends were cut back, 2 bases at V and 0 bases at J, with 10 bases in the middle. CDR1 is MNHNY, CDR2 SVGAGI, per germline (reference sequence). DNA of the CDR3: TGTGCCAGCAGTTACACGGGGGTTGCAACTAATGAAAAACTGTTTTTT. Protein: CASSYTGVATNEKLFF.

This clonotype occurred a few times. The chain combines TRBV20-1 with TRBJ1-4; D unresolved. This CDR3 is 13 amino acids long. Germline V gives CDR1 DFQATT, CDR2 SNEGSKA (reference sequence). Between the trimmed V and J ends, which lost 3 bases and 4 bases, there was a span of 9 bases. CDR3 sequence: CSAREAVNEKLFF. The CDR3 DNA follows: TGCAGTGCTAGGGAGGCAGTTAATGAAAAACTGTTTTTT.

This clonotype has only a few counts. The junction shows a germline mismatch at one end, possibly a read error. The chain combines TRBV2 with TRBJ2-1, with D unresolved. The CDR3 length is 13 residues. Germline CDR1 and CDR2: SNHLY and FYNNEI. CDR3 DNA sequence: TGTGCCAGCAAAACCACCCAATACAATGAGCAGTTTTTC. It codes for CASKTTQYNEQFF.

The chain carries TRBV11-2 and TRBJ2-1, with D tentatively TRBD1 (5 bases). Trimming took off 5 bases at V and 4 bases at J, with 15 bases between the two ends. The CDR3 covers 15 residues. Germline lookup yields CDR1 SGHAT and CDR2 FQNNGV. As DNA, the CDR3 is TGTGCCAGCAGCCCAGTTAGGGGCGGATACAATGAGCAGTTCTTC. Amino acid sequence: CASSPVRGGYNEQFF.

This clonotype has just a few counts. The gene calls are TRBV6-4 and TRBJ2-2; D not certain. Trimming took 2 bases from V and 1 from J, leaving 14 bases between them. Germline V gene lookup returns CDR1 MRHNA and CDR2 SNTAGT. This CDR3 region has 17 residues. The CDR3 sequence: CASSDVLVGKNTGELFF. CDR3 sequence (DNA): TGTGCCAGCAGTGACGTCCTGGTAGGGAAGAACACCGGGGAGCTGTTTTTT.

The V gene is TRBV5-4, the J gene TRBJ2-1; the D gene is possibly TRBD2 (6 bases). There are 12 residues in the CDR3. CDR1 and CDR2 (germline): SGHNT, YYREEE (reference sequence). V dropped 1 base and J dropped 8 bases, with 7 bases sitting between them. DNA for the CDR3: TGTGCCAGCAGCTTGTGGAGGGATGAGCAGTTCTTC. Its translation is CASSLWRDEQFF.

This clonotype was seen more than once but under ten times. V is TRBV7-2 and J is TRBJ1-4; D is undetermined. The CDR3 is 12 amino acids. Germline V lookup: CDR1 SGHTA, CDR2 FQGNSA. The ends were cut back, 4 bases at V and 6 bases at J, with 6 bases in the middle. The CDR3 DNA reads TGTGCCAGCAGCTCCACGGATGAAAAACTGTTTTTT. Translation: CASSSTDEKLFF.

This clonotype has more than one count but fewer than ten. This chain uses TRBV5-6 with TRBJ1-1; D remains ambiguous. Trimming removed 4 bases at V and 4 bases at J, with 8 bases between. The length of the CDR3 is 12 residues. Germline CDR1 and CDR2: SGHDT and YYEEEE. CDR3 in DNA: TGTGCCAGCAGCGGGTGGAGCACTGAAGCTTTCTTT. Amino acids: CASSGWSTEAFF. Full variable domain (remainder filled in from reference TRBV5-6 and TRBJ1-1): DAGVTQSPTHLIKTRGQQVTLRCSPKSGHDTVSWYQQALGQGPQFIFQYYEEEERQRGNFPDRFSGHQFPNYSSELNVNALLLGDSALYLCASSGWSTEAFFGQGTRLTVV.